This T cell receptor (beta chain) was found in a study of blood T cells in healthy people across ages (dated by TCRdb to between 2014 and 2017). Regarding the study in general: In model experiments, roughly one uniquely barcoded TCR beta cDNA molecule per two T cells was captured by template switching. To track age-related changes in TCR beta repertoire diversity, the study relied on deep sequencing normalized with unique cDNA molecular identifiers. Four age groups were formed from the donors: young (average 16 years), middle-aged (around 40), aged (62) and long-lived (around 82). To avoid experimental bias, donors of different ages were randomly spread across the sequencing lanes. The study analyzed two additional independent replicas of 1 million unique cDNA reads from the same blood draw for two donors, one aged 18 to 30 and one aged 80 or older. Findings and caveats that apply to the study as a whole: Estimates of total diversity based on one million sequenced T cells were regarded as lower bounds and as underestimates. Bulk unsorted PBMC profiling prevented conclusive comparison of naive and antigen-experienced compartments. Compared with the aged group, the long-lived group had more naive CD4+ T cells, fewer expanded clones and increased TCR diversity, suggesting age selection. There was a strong correlation between observed TCR beta diversity and the percentage of naive T cells measured by flow cytometry. The CMV infection status of donors was not known, potentially confounding age-related changes in expanded clonotypes. As age increased, observed TCR beta diversity per million T cells dropped in a roughly linear way, and a significant reduction was already evident by age 40.

The library came from 5' RACE. TCRdb lists the instrument as Illumina HiSeq 2500. A second PCR of about 7 to 12 cycles was run with a J-beta primer mix and a sample-barcoded 5' primer. Each TCR beta cDNA molecule received a unique molecular identifier from a template-switch 5' adaptor carrying 12 random nucleotides. Each sample yielded at least 2.5 million CDR3-containing paired-end reads. The Mint cDNA synthesis kit, primed by a TRBC-specific oligonucleotide, was used to synthesize first-strand cDNA from all RNA. Following uracil-DNA glycosylase treatment, all cDNA underwent a first 18-cycle PCR with the universal primers M1SS and BC2_uni_R. The paper's processing steps were these. Each sample was normalized by randomly selecting 1 million high-quality reads, each carrying a distinct molecular identifier. Instead of being binned into consensus sequences, reads that shared molecular identifiers were thrown out. MiTCR, with a Q25 quality threshold and the strictest error-elimination algorithm, was used for CDR3 identification, clonotype clustering and error correction. Lower-bound total TCR beta diversity was estimated with a nonparametric unseen species model using Euler transformation. In-frame beta chains were kept once TCRdb had trimmed the public reads at Q25 with fastp and called clones with MiXCR. Each CDR3 protein gets just one entry, which takes the most common genes and DNA from the rows behind it. The V and J calls here are based on TCRdb, not the publication. The sample includes roughly 570,000 distinct CDR3 sequences, with 25% to 30% observed a single time. The ten largest clones take up approximately 17% of the sample.

The trim is 4 bases for V and 8 bases for J, with a gap of 18 bases between the germline ends. CDR1 and CDR2 are drawn from the germline V gene: SGHRS, YFSETQ. The CDR3 contains 15 residues, cysteine and phenylalanine counted. Here the CDR3 DNA is all that survives: 45 bases in frame from base 1. Worth noting for this clonotype: Its recognized antigen is unknown. No much larger clone is present one base from it, and per-base qualities are unavailable.

The 39 donors, aged 6 to 90 years, were systemically healthy Caucasian individuals from Russia. Each donor gave ten milliliters of peripheral blood, collected into EDTA-treated Vacutainer tubes. PBMCs were isolated by Ficoll-Paque density-gradient centrifugation, with at least 7 million obtained per sample. Total RNA, at least 5.5 micrograms per sample, was extracted from PBMCs with Trizol reagent. For every donor, flow cytometry on a PBMC aliquot measured the percentage of naive CD45RAhigh/CD27high T cells. The chain was built from TRBV5-1 and TRBJ1-4; the D gene cannot be named for sure. Material for sequencing was blood. The clonotype comes from a woman between 65 and 79 years old in good health. The nucleotide sequence is TGCGCCAGCAGCCCGCTCTTGGGCGGTGGGGAAAAACTGTTTTTT. The translation is CASSPLLGGGEKLFF.